A selection of T cell receptor beta chains follows, all from one sample in a study of beta chain features in type 1 diabetes. Generated by immunoSEQ multiplex PCR, the TCRdb table keeps only in-frame clones and is missing some. This table holds roughly 610,000 clones, roughly 16% found once. The sample taken for sequencing was naive CD4+ T cells from blood. These receptors were taken from a man younger than 35 in good health. CDR3s include the opening cysteine and the closing phenylalanine or tryptophan.

v_call,j_call,cdr3_aa
TRBV7-2,TRBJ2-7,CASSLALLAGVTYEQYF
TRBV10-3,TRBJ1-1,CAISTTSNTEAFF
TRBV29-1,TRBJ2-1,CSVGPLGNEQFF
TRBV5-1,TRBJ2-2,CASSFTGINTGELFF
TRBV4-3,TRBJ2-2,CASSISIVAGELFF
TRBV2,TRBJ2-3,CASVRQDTQYF
TRBV10-3,TRBJ1-2,CANWRGRPYGYTF
TRBV28,TRBJ1-4,CAIHGGRAANEKLFF
TRBV28,TRBJ2-2,CASSSPNRVGTGELFF
TRBV7-8,TRBJ2-1,CASSRRPPDAPGQGSNEQFF
TRBV15,TRBJ1-2,CATSREQRLANYGYTF
TRBV4-1,TRBJ2-5,CASSQDRQGRGETQYF
TRBV7-9,TRBJ1-5,CASSSGGSSQPQHF
TRBV28,TRBJ2-3,CASSFQRGYTDTQYF
TRBV4-2,TRBJ1-5,CASSQSPGHYNQPQHF
TRBV2,TRBJ1-5,CASSGIGDQPQHF
TRBV7-9,TRBJ2-2,CASSPRVAGNTGELFF
TRBV25-1,TRBJ2-5,CASSDMQSYQETQYF
TRBV29-1,TRBJ2-1,CSVAPRLYNEQFF
TRBV5-1,TRBJ2-7,CASSLAGVGSSYEQYF
TRBV11-2,TRBJ2-7,CASRQYRDKAYEQYF
TRBV7-2,TRBJ1-1,CASTGRSAGMNTEAFF
TRBV4-3,TRBJ2-4,CASSQGSGGIAKNIQYF
TRBV10-3,TRBJ1-1,CAISGPGTGLNTEAFF
TRBV7-2,TRBJ2-5,CASSLALQKETQYF
TRBV7-2,TRBJ2-2,CASSSRAFNTGELFF
TRBV6-1,TRBJ2-3,CASSDQAGPTDTQYF
TRBV29-1,TRBJ2-7,CSVGQGSDEQYF
TRBV7-2,TRBJ2-2,CASRHKQQGNTGELFF
TRBV7-9,TRBJ1-2,CASSLGGVSNYGYTF
TRBV15,TRBJ1-1,CATSSDLWGTEAFF
TRBV7-2,TRBJ1-2,CASIPGGLSGYTF
TRBV25-1,TRBJ2-3,CASSAQGARTDTQYF
TRBV18,TRBJ1-5,CASSKTDNQPQHF
TRBV4-1,TRBJ2-3,CASSQGTNLDTQYF
TRBV6-4,TRBJ1-2,CASSDSRERNYGYTF
TRBV2,TRBJ2-1,CASPIAGVVRNEQFF
TRBV9,TRBJ2-5,CASSVGLRGQQETQYF
TRBV14,TRBJ2-6,CASSPNSGANVLTF
TRBV6-6,TRBJ2-5,CASSPPGSLQETQYF
TRBV6-6,TRBJ1-3,CASRGAGGSGNTIYF
TRBV7-2,TRBJ2-7,CASSLAGLNEQYF
TRBV6-5,TRBJ1-5,CASRSQGSEPQHF
TRBV9,TRBJ2-5,CASSVEQGYWPSGTQYF
TRBV14,TRBJ2-2,CASRIRPGELFF
TRBV10-3,TRBJ1-2,CAILGVSNYGYTF
TRBV5-6,TRBJ2-5,CASNPLGGTQETQYF
TRBV6-1,TRBJ2-4,CASKLGFGKNIQYF
TRBV4-3,TRBJ2-1,CASSQAGIAGENEQFF
TRBV6-5,TRBJ2-1,CASSYSNRGPYNEQFF
TRBV15,TRBJ2-1,CATSRDPGKNEQFF
TRBV19,TRBJ2-7,CASSSTGGYEQYF
TRBV5-1,TRBJ2-7,CASSLEVGSYEQYF
TRBV21-1,TRBJ2-3,CASSKRAGSTDTQYF
TRBV5-1,TRBJ2-3,CASSLEGDTQYF
TRBV5-1,TRBJ2-6,CASSLQGESSGANVLTF
TRBV28,TRBJ2-4,CASSFLPGLAKNIQYF
TRBV7-2,TRBJ1-5,CASSLGQGMHQPQHF